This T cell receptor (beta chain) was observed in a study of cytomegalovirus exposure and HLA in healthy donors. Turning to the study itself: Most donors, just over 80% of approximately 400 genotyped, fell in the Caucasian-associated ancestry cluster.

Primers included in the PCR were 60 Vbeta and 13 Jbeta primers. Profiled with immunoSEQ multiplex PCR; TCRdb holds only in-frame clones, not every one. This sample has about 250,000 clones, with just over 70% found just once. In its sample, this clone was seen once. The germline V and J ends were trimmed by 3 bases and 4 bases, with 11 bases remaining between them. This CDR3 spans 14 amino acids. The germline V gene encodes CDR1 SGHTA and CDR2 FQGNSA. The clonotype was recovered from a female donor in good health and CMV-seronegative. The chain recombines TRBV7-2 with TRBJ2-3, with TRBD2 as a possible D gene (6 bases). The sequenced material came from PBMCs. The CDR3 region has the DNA TGTGCCAGCAGCTTCACGGGGGTATCAGATACGCAGTATTTT. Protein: CASSFTGVSDTQYF.